Each of the 27 T cell receptor beta chains below was sequenced from the same sample in a study of follicular helper T cells after annual influenza vaccination. The table came from immunoSEQ multiplex PCR; TCRdb's copy has only in-frame clones and leaves some out. This sample has about 11,000 clones, with 70% to 85% found just once. The source material was CXCR5- memory CD4+ T cells sorted from blood, sampled 6 weeks after influenza vaccination. These receptors were obtained from an adult who received the influenza vaccine.

V is TRBV6-1 and J is TRBJ2-3; D unresolved. Germline values: CDR1 MNHNS, CDR2 SASEGT. The CDR3 has 14 amino acids. Trimming took 6 bases from V and 0 from J, leaving 10 bases between them. CDR3 sequence: CASRRTSSTDTQYF. The DNA for the CDR3 is TGTGCCAGCAGAAGGACCTCCAGCACAGATACGCAGTATTTT.

The rearrangement links TRBV6-1 to TRBJ2-1; the D is unclear. Looked up from germline, CDR1 is MNHNS and CDR2 is SASEGT. This CDR3 has 11 amino acids. Trimming shortened V by 8 bases and J by 13 bases, and 15 bases separated the two germline ends. CDR3 in amino acids: CASASEFGQFF. In DNA, the CDR3 is TGTGCCAGCGCCTCCGAATTCGGTCAGTTCTTC.

The CDR3 region has the DNA TGCGCCAGCAGCTTGTCGGGGGGGCTATCCTACGAGCAGTACTTC. Its protein product is CASSLSGGLSYEQYF. This chain links TRBV5-1 with TRBJ2-7; 8 bases agree with TRBD2. Germline lookup yields CDR1 SGHRS and CDR2 YFSETQ. The CDR3 runs to 15 residues. The V gene end was trimmed by 1 base and the J gene end by 1 base; junction bases not matched to a gene: 4.

This clone occurred once. The chain employs TRBV11-3 and TRBJ1-4; perhaps TRBD1 as D (5 bases). V was pared by 3 bases and J by 7 bases, with 9 bases between. The germline V gene encodes CDR1 SGHNT and CDR2 YENEEA. The length of the CDR3 is 13 residues. The CDR3 DNA reads as TGTGCCAGCAGCTTTGCTGGGGCTGAAAAACTGTTTTTT. Its translation: CASSFAGAEKLFF.

The CDR3 is CASSWGTGQRDTQYF. Here the CDR3 DNA reads TGCGCCAGCAGCTGGGGGACAGGTCAGAGGGATACGCAGTATTTT. The rearrangement joins TRBV5-1 to TRBJ2-3; 8 bases are shared with TRBD1. The V gene's germline CDR1 is SGHRS and CDR2 YFSETQ. The CDR3 is made up of 15 amino acids. V lost 3 bases, J lost 6 bases, and 9 bases stayed unmatched.

The chain couples TRBV9 to TRBJ2-1; 11 bases line up with TRBD2. With 4 bases clipped from V and 7 bases from J, the junction kept 7 bases outside the gene matches. From germline, CDR1 is SGDLS and CDR2 YYNGEE. The length of the CDR3 is 15 residues. CDR3 coding DNA: TGTGCCAGCAGCCCCCGACTAGCGGGGAGGAATGAGCAGTTCTTC. Protein sequence: CASSPRLAGRNEQFF.

The chain couples TRBV5-1 to TRBJ2-4; no firm D call. The CDR3 loop spans 13 amino acids. The V gene lost 3 bases and the J gene lost 6 bases, with 10 bases spanning the gap. The V gene's germline CDR1 is SGHRS and CDR2 YFSETQ. The CDR3 reads CASSSTLGNIQYF. CDR3 DNA sequence: TGCGCCAGCAGCTCTACCCTAGGAAACATTCAGTACTTC.

This chain joins TRBV5-1 and TRBJ2-4; D possibly matches TRBD1 or TRBD2 (6 bases each). The CDR3 totals 16 residues. CDR1 and CDR2 (germline): SGHRS, YFSETQ. The V end lost 4 bases, the J end lost 0 bases, and 14 bases lay between the germline ends. The CDR3 sequence is CASSLGGAGAKNIQYF. The CDR3 bases are TGCGCCAGCAGCCTAGGGGGAGCGGGAGCCAAAAACATTCAGTACTTC. The whole variable domain, filled in from reference TRBV5-1 and TRBJ2-4, reads KAGVTQTPRYLIKTRGQQVTLSCSPISGHRSVSWYQQTPGQGLQFLFEYFSETQRNKGNFPGRFSGRQFSNSRSEMNVSTLELGDSALYLCASSLGGAGAKNIQYFGAGTRLSVL.

The chain couples TRBV6-5 to TRBJ1-2; D perhaps matches TRBD1 (6 bases). Trimming stripped 6 bases from V and 4 bases from J, with 12 bases between. This CDR3 comprises 13 residues. In germline, CDR1 is MNHEY, CDR2 SVGAGI. The CDR3 nucleotides read TGTGCCAGCAGCCTCCGGGACACCTATGGCTACACCTTC. Amino acid sequence: CASSLRDTYGYTF.

J is TRBJ1-2 and V is TRBV30; TRBD1 matches at 8 bases. The junction had 7 bases not matched to a gene; V was cut back by 5 bases and J by 8 bases. Germline CDR1 GTSNPN, CDR2 SVGIG (reference sequence). CDR3 length: 12 amino acids. This CDR3 reads CAWGQGLGGYTF. The CDR3, as DNA: TGTGCCTGGGGACAGGGCCTAGGAGGCTACACCTTC.

This clone was detected only a few times. The chain recombines TRBV10-3 with TRBJ2-7; 11 bases map to TRBD2. This CDR3 comprises 14 residues. V gave up 8 bases and J gave up 3 bases; unmatched junction bases: 6. Germline V CDR1 and CDR2: ENHRY, SYGVKD. DNA of the CDR3: TGTGCCATCGCCCCCGGGACTAGCGGCTACGAGCAGTACTTC. Amino acids: CAIAPGTSGYEQYF.

The V gene is TRBV5-4, the J gene TRBJ1-2, with 10 positions matching TRBD1. Trimming removed 4 bases from V and 4 bases from J; junction bases left unmatched: 7. This CDR3 spans 15 amino acids. Germline V lookup: CDR1 SGHNT, CDR2 YYREEE (reference sequence). CDR3 loop: CASSRWGQGSYGYTF. For the CDR3, the DNA is TGTGCCAGCAGCCGTTGGGGACAGGGGAGCTATGGCTACACCTTC.

This chain joins TRBV5-1 and TRBJ2-2; a possible D gene is TRBD2 (5 bases). Trimming cost V 1 base and J 5 bases, with 30 bases left between them. The CDR3 is 21 residues long. CDR1 and CDR2 from the germline V gene are SGHRS and YFSETQ. This CDR3 is CASSLSANPAAGGSVTGELFF. Written as DNA, the CDR3 is TGCGCCAGCAGCTTGTCAGCTAACCCCGCCGCCGGAGGCAGCGTGACCGGGGAGCTGTTTTTT.

The rearrangement uses TRBV10-3 and TRBJ2-1; 7 bases are shared with TRBD1. With 6 bases clipped from V and 5 bases from J, the junction kept 13 bases outside the gene matches. Germline V lookup: CDR1 ENHRY, CDR2 SYGVKD. This CDR3 is built from 16 residues. The CDR3 nucleotides read TGTGCCATCAGCGCTAGACAGGGAGATATACACAATGAGCAGTTCTTC. It specifies CAISARQGDIHNEQFF.

V and J are TRBV7-2 and TRBJ1-6; no firm D call. The V end lost 3 bases, the J end lost 6 bases, and 9 bases lay between the germline ends. Germline V gene lookup returns CDR1 SGHTA and CDR2 FQGNSA. This CDR3 comprises 14 residues. CDR3 DNA: TGTGCCAGCAGCTTGGAGGCAGCTAATTCACCCCTCCACTTT. It is translated as CASSLEAANSPLHF.

The chain couples TRBV6-5 to TRBJ2-2; 8 bases are shared with TRBD1. After removal of 5 bases from V and 3 bases from J, the junction contained 5 bases not matched to a gene. This CDR3 is built from 15 residues. CDR1 is MNHEY and CDR2 is SVGAGI in the germline V gene. The CDR3 loop reads CASSRKDRDTGELFF. The CDR3 coding sequence is TGTGCCAGCAGTCGGAAGGACAGGGACACCGGGGAGCTGTTTTTT.

This rearrangement joins TRBV10-3 to TRBJ2-7, with TRBD1 identical over 12 bases. Germline lookup yields CDR1 ENHRY and CDR2 SYGVKD. Unmatched junction bases numbered 7, after V lost 5 bases and J lost 5 bases. The CDR3 has 15 amino acids. CDR3 coding DNA: TGTGCCATCAGTACTGCCGGGACAGGGGGCCACGAGCAGTACTTC. This codes for CAISTAGTGGHEQYF.

CDR3: CASSFRYQETQYF. The CDR3 DNA is TGTGCCAGCAGTTTCCGCTACCAAGAGACCCAGTACTTC. This chain links TRBV28 with TRBJ2-5, with D hard to call. CDR3 length: 13 residues. The germline V gene encodes CDR1 MDHEN and CDR2 SYDVKM. V shed 3 bases and J shed 0 bases, with 5 bases lying between them. The full variable domain, with the rest looked up from reference TRBV28 and TRBJ2-5, is DVKVTQSSRYLVKRTGEKVFLECVQDMDHENMFWYRQDPGLGLRLIYFSYDVKMKEKGDIPEGYSVSREKKERFSLILESASTNQTSMYLCASSFRYQETQYFGPGTRLLVL.

There are a few counts of this clone. V usage is TRBV2 and J usage is TRBJ2-3, with 13 positions matching TRBD2. CDR3 length: 15 residues. With V trimmed by 7 bases and J by 4 bases, 5 bases remained unmatched. Germline loops: CDR1 SNHLY, CDR2 FYNNEI. The CDR3 protein is CASKELAGGADTQYF. The CDR3 bases are TGTGCCAGCAAGGAACTAGCGGGGGGGGCAGATACGCAGTATTTT.

The gene calls are TRBV29-1 and TRBJ1-1; D is unclear. The CDR3 consists of 12 residues. The V gene lost 5 bases and the J gene lost 4 bases, with 11 bases spanning the gap. The germline V gene has CDR1 SQVTM and CDR2 ANQGSEA. CDR3 coding DNA: TGCAGCGTTATTTCGTCGGGCACTGAAGCTTTCTTT. Its translation: CSVISSGTEAFF.

The V call is TRBV7-9, the J call TRBJ1-4, with 10 bases aligning to TRBD1. The CDR3 is 15 amino acids. Germline CDR1 reads SEHNR; CDR2 reads FQNEAQ (reference sequence). Trimming cost V 5 bases and J 7 bases; bases outside gene matches: 7. Here the CDR3 DNA reads TGTGCCAGCAGCCCCCGACAGGGGGCGATTGAAAAACTGTTTTTT. The encoded protein is CASSPRQGAIEKLFF.

The genes are TRBV28 and TRBJ2-7, with a tentative D call TRBD1 (6 bases). The V end lost 5 bases, the J end lost 2 bases, and 10 bases lay between the germline ends. In germline, CDR1 is MDHEN, CDR2 SYDVKM. This CDR3 is 13 amino acids long. The CDR3 nucleotides are TGTGCCAGCAGTGGGGGCAGTACCTACGAGCAGTACTTC. Residues: CASSGGSTYEQYF.

This clone is a singleton in its sample. The chain employs TRBV28 and TRBJ2-7; TRBD1 matches 10 bases. V lost 6 bases and J lost 5; bases outside the gene matches: 10. Germline-derived CDR1 and CDR2 are MDHEN and SYDVKM. The CDR3 is 15 amino acids. The CDR3 loop reads CASRTHGTGVDEQYF. As DNA, the CDR3 is TGTGCCAGCAGAACTCACGGGACAGGGGTGGACGAGCAGTACTTC.

This clone has only one observation. The chain recombines TRBV28 with TRBJ1-4; 8 bases map to TRBD1. The CDR3 extends over 14 amino acids. Germline V gene sequence: CDR1 MDHEN, CDR2 SYDVKM. Trimming cost V 5 bases and J 8 bases; bases outside gene matches: 7. The CDR3: CASSTGGVEEKLFF. For the CDR3, the DNA is TGTGCCAGCAGTACAGGGGGGGTCGAAGAAAAACTGTTTTTT. Filled out from reference TRBV28 and TRBJ1-4, the complete variable domain reads DVKVTQSSRYLVKRTGEKVFLECVQDMDHENMFWYRQDPGLGLRLIYFSYDVKMKEKGDIPEGYSVSREKKERFSLILESASTNQTSMYLCASSTGGVEEKLFFGSGTQLSVL.

V and J are TRBV6-1 and TRBJ1-1; 9 nucleotides match TRBD1. V lost 7 bases, J lost 2 bases, and 8 bases stayed unmatched. Germline assignment: CDR1 MNHNS and CDR2 SASEGT. CDR3 length: 15 residues. The CDR3 region is CASNSPDRGNTEAFF. For the CDR3, the DNA is TGTGCCAGCAACTCCCCGGACAGGGGAAACACTGAAGCTTTCTTT.

This chain connects TRBV6-5 to TRBJ2-7, with 12 positions matching TRBD1. J was trimmed by 7 bases and V by 2 bases; bases with no gene match: 6. The CDR3 has 15 amino acids. Germline CDR1 and CDR2: MNHEY and SVGAGI. The CDR3 region has the DNA TGTGCCAGCAGTTACCCGGGACAGGGGGCGGATGAGCAGTACTTC. Protein sequence: CASSYPGQGADEQYF.

This chain joins TRBV18 and TRBJ1-1; D uncertain. Germline values: CDR1 KGHSH, CDR2 LQKENI. The CDR3 totals 14 residues. Trimming left V 3 bases short and J 4 bases short, with 12 bases between. This CDR3 reads CASSPATPTTEAFF. In DNA form, the CDR3 reads TGTGCCAGCTCACCCGCGACACCCACCACTGAAGCTTTCTTT. Complete variable domain (other parts from reference TRBV18 and TRBJ1-1): NAGVMQNPRHLVRRRGQEARLRCSPMKGHSHVYWYRQLPEEGLKFMVYLQKENIIDESGMPKERFSAEFPKEGPSILRIQQVVRGDSAAYFCASSPATPTTEAFFGQGTRLTVV.